The subject of this entry is one TCR beta chain. Its antigen is currently unknown. The record originates from a study of response to subunit inactivated influenza vaccine. TCRdb passed the RT-PCR reads through MiXCR, listing each CDR3 protein once. The data hold about 500,000 distinct CDR3 sequences, with under 15% observed a single time. V lost 4 bases and J 3 bases, leaving 11 bases between the germline ends. This CDR3 comprises 13 residues. Regarding the study as a whole: Only a handful of new T cells, the authors suggested, are recruited with each seasonal influenza vaccination.

The material sequenced was PBMCs from blood, taken 45 days after vaccination. The sequence was obtained from a man aged 45-65 years who received an inactivated influenza vaccine. V gene TRBV5-3 combines with J gene TRBJ2-7; D not resolved. Being an ORF, TRBV5-3 has a function that is uncertain. In DNA, the CDR3 is TGTGCCAGAAGCCCTGGCAGTAACTACGAGCAGTACTTC. Amino acids: CARSPGSNYEQYF.